The 24 T cell receptor beta chains given below trace back to one sample, sequenced in a study of neurological immune-mediated disorders. Via MiXCR, TCRdb re-called the 5' RACE reads, giving one row per CDR3 protein. The table lists approximately 130,000 distinct CDR3 sequences, roughly 3.2% of them singletons. The specimen was PBMCs. Every receptor here comes from a woman aged 25-40 years with multiple sclerosis.

This clonotype was seen at least ten times. This chain links TRBV12-3 or TRBV12-4 with TRBJ1-1; D is ambiguous. Trimming pared 2 bases from V and 6 bases from J, leaving 16 bases between. The CDR3 length is 15 residues. CDR3 region: CASSLSKVPRPEAFF. The DNA for the CDR3 is TGTGCCAGCAGTTTATCCAAGGTCCCGAGGCCTGAAGCTTTCTTT.

This clonotype was recorded many times. The chain employs TRBV5-1 and TRBJ1-2, with 9 bases fitting TRBD1. This CDR3 has 14 residues. V was clipped by 2 bases and J by 8 bases; unmatched bases: 7. Germline V CDR1 and CDR2: SGHRS, YFSETQ. CDR3 sequence (DNA): TGCGCCAGCAGCTTTTACCGGACAGGGGACGGCTACACCTTC. Protein product: CASSFYRTGDGYTF.

This clonotype has at least ten counts. This rearrangement joins TRBV20-1 to TRBJ2-7; 9 positions match TRBD1. The ends lost 3 bases at V and 2 bases at J; junction bases unmatched: 5. The CDR3 covers 14 residues. The germline V gene encodes CDR1 DFQATT and CDR2 SNEGSKA (reference sequence). The CDR3 DNA sequence: TGCAGTGCTAGGCGGACAGGGGACCCCTACGAGCAGTACTTC. Its protein product is CSARRTGDPYEQYF.

This clonotype was found many times. The chain combines TRBV20-1 with TRBJ1-5; TRBD1 matches 8 bases. Looked up from germline, CDR1 is DFQATT and CDR2 is SNEGSKA (reference sequence). There are 14 residues in the CDR3. V lost 7 bases to trimming and J lost 0 bases; unmatched junction nucleotides: 5. CDR3 region: CSVQGAYSNQPQHF. The CDR3 coding sequence is TGCAGTGTGCAGGGGGCCTATAGCAATCAGCCCCAGCATTTT.

This clonotype came up many times. This sequence joins TRBV27 and TRBJ1-5; tentative D call: TRBD1 (6 bases). CDR1 and CDR2 (germline): MNHEY, SMNVEV (reference sequence). V was clipped by 6 bases and J by 3 bases, with 15 bases between them. The CDR3 contains 15 residues. The CDR3 protein is CASSEVGGLNQPQHF. CDR3 sequence (DNA): TGTGCCAGCAGCGAGGTGGGGGGCCTCAATCAGCCCCAGCATTTT.

In this sample, this clonotype turned up many times. The J gene is TRBJ2-7, the V gene TRBV5-1; 8 bases are shared with TRBD1. The CDR3 consists of 13 residues. After removal of 4 bases from V and 6 bases from J, the junction contained 6 bases not matched to a gene. The germline V gene encodes CDR1 SGHRS and CDR2 YFSETQ. The CDR3, as DNA: TGCGCCAGCAGCCCGACAGGGGATCCCGAGCAGTACTTC. Its protein product is CASSPTGDPEQYF.

There are a few counts of this clonotype. A read error may explain this, as a much larger clone is one base away. The genes are TRBV18 and TRBJ1-6; D call uncertain. The germline CDR1 and CDR2 sequences are KGHSH and LQKENI. The CDR3 runs to 13 residues. CDR3 sequence (DNA): TGTGCCAGCTCACCACCGCGGGGTTCACCCCTCAACTTT. Protein product: CASSPPRGSPLNF.

This clonotype appeared many times. The chain is built from TRBV7-2 and TRBJ2-5, with D hard to call. The CDR3 consists of 12 residues. V gave up 4 bases and J gave up 2 bases, with 5 bases separating them. CDR1 is SGHTA and CDR2 is FQGNSA in the germline V gene. The CDR3 spells CASSYFQETQYF. The CDR3 DNA follows: TGTGCCAGCAGCTATTTTCAAGAGACCCAGTACTTC.

This clonotype has at least ten counts. The gene calls are TRBV10-3 and TRBJ2-7; 9 bases are a match to TRBD1. Germline loops: CDR1 ENHRY, CDR2 SYGVKD. The J segment lost 3 bases and the V segment lost 0 bases, leaving 6 bases of the junction unmatched. This CDR3 spans 16 amino acids. CDR3 DNA: TGTGCCATCAGTGAGTCGGGTCGGGACAGGGTCTACGAGCAGTACTTC. Protein sequence: CAISESGRDRVYEQYF.

This clonotype was observed at least ten times. The J gene is TRBJ2-2, the V gene TRBV5-1, with TRBD1 matching over 7 bases. V trimming: 4 bases; J trimming: 0 bases; junction bases outside the gene matches: 9. Germline CDR1 and CDR2: SGHRS and YFSETQ. The CDR3 is 17 residues long. CDR3 residues: CASSPNPTGANTGELFF. The CDR3 DNA reads as TGCGCCAGCAGCCCAAACCCTACAGGGGCGAACACCGGGGAGCTGTTTTTT.

The J gene is TRBJ1-1, the V gene TRBV27; 8 bases match TRBD1. The germline V gene has CDR1 MNHEY and CDR2 SMNVEV (reference sequence). J lost 5 bases, V lost 4 bases, and 9 bases had no gene match. The CDR3 contains 15 residues. CDR3 amino acids: CASSSGGADGTEAFF. The CDR3 DNA reads TGTGCCAGCAGTTCAGGGGGCGCCGATGGTACTGAAGCTTTCTTT.

This clonotype showed up many times. CDR3 sequence (DNA): TGCAGCGCCAAGACTAGCGGGAGGGCCGGTGAGCAGTTCTTC. Protein: CSAKTSGRAGEQFF. This chain links TRBV29-1 with TRBJ2-1, with TRBD2 matching over 14 bases. The CDR3 spans 14 residues. The germline V gene has CDR1 SQVTM and CDR2 ANQGSEA. J lost 9 bases, V lost 7 bases, and 8 bases had no gene match.

This clonotype was counted many times. CDR3 DNA: TGTGCCAGCAGCGTTGAGGGCCCGAGGGAGCTGTTTTTT. This gives the protein CASSVEGPRELFF. V is TRBV9 and J is TRBJ2-2; D perhaps matches TRBD2 (5 bases). Trimming left V 2 bases short and J 9 bases short, with 11 bases between. The CDR3 sequence is 13 residues long. Germline lookup yields CDR1 SGDLS and CDR2 YYNGEE.

This clonotype was seen many times. The chain has TRBV6-2 or TRBV6-3 and TRBJ1-6, with TRBD1 matching 7 bases. Germline values: CDR1 MNHEY, CDR2 SVGEGT. J lost 3 bases, V lost 7 bases, and 0 bases had no gene match. This CDR3 contains 13 residues. The CDR3: CASTGGYNSPLHF. In DNA form, the CDR3 reads TGTGCCAGCACAGGGGGCTATAATTCACCCCTCCACTTT.

The chain links TRBV20-1 to TRBJ2-7; 9 bases agree with TRBD2. V shed 2 bases and J 2 bases; nucleotides not matched to a gene: 4. Germline assignment: CDR1 DFQATT and CDR2 SNEGSKA (reference sequence). The CDR3 covers 14 residues. The CDR3, as DNA: TGCAGTGCTAGAATAGCGGGGGAAGCCTACGAGCAGTACTTC. Translation gives CSARIAGEAYEQYF.

This clonotype was seen at least ten times. V and J are TRBV6-5 and TRBJ2-7; D perhaps matches TRBD1 (7 bases). Between the trimmed V and J ends, which lost 2 bases and 6 bases, there was a span of 11 bases. CDR1 is MNHEY and CDR2 is SVGAGI in the germline V gene. The CDR3 contains 13 residues. The CDR3 DNA follows: TGTGCCAGCAGTTACGGCGGGGACAGCGAGCAGTACTTC. This encodes CASSYGGDSEQYF.

The sample holds many counts of this clonotype. The rearrangement links TRBV15 to TRBJ2-7; 10 bases agree with TRBD1. This CDR3 contains 15 residues. Germline V gene data show CDR1 as LNHNV and CDR2 as YYDKDF (reference sequence). After removal of 6 bases from V and 3 bases from J, the junction contained 8 bases not matched to a gene. CDR3 DNA sequence: TGTGCCACCAGGGGATCGACAGGGGGCGGCTACGAGCAGTACTTC. Protein sequence: CATRGSTGGGYEQYF. Complete variable domain (other parts from reference TRBV15 and TRBJ2-7): DAMVIQNPRYQVTQFGKPVTLSCSQTLNHNVMYWYQQKSSQAPKLLFHYYDKDFNNEADTPDNFQSRRPNTSFCFLDIRSPGLGDTAMYLCATRGSTGGGYEQYFGPGTRLTVT.

This clonotype has a count of ten or more. The chain uses TRBV4-1 and TRBJ2-7; D might be TRBD1 (5 bases). V was shortened by 2 bases and J by 3 bases, with 14 bases between the two germline ends. The CDR3 totals 15 residues. Germline lookup yields CDR1 MGHRA and CDR2 YSYEKL. The CDR3 DNA reads as TGCGCCAGCAGCCAACAGGGAAACGGTTTCTACGAGCAGTACTTC. It translates to CASSQQGNGFYEQYF.

This clonotype was recorded many times. The chain combines TRBV5-1 with TRBJ1-6; no firm D call. This CDR3 has 15 residues. The germline V gene has CDR1 SGHRS and CDR2 YFSETQ. V lost 5 bases and J 5 bases, leaving 14 bases between the germline ends. CDR3: CASRVGPTDNSPLHF. The CDR3 nucleotides are TGCGCCAGCAGAGTAGGACCCACGGATAATTCACCCCTCCACTTT. Full variable domain (rest looked up from reference TRBV5-1 and TRBJ1-6): KAGVTQTPRYLIKTRGQQVTLSCSPISGHRSVSWYQQTPGQGLQFLFEYFSETQRNKGNFPGRFSGRQFSNSRSEMNVSTLELGDSALYLCASRVGPTDNSPLHFGNGTRLTVT.

This clonotype was counted many times. This chain joins TRBV20-1 and TRBJ2-4; possibly TRBD1 for D (5 bases). This CDR3 spans 15 amino acids. V was shortened by 3 bases and J by 2 bases, with 14 bases between the two germline ends. The germline V gene has CDR1 DFQATT and CDR2 SNEGSKA (reference sequence). The CDR3 protein is CSASRDSGTKNIQYF. The CDR3 bases are TGCAGTGCTAGCAGGGATTCAGGGACCAAAAACATTCAGTACTTC.

This clonotype was seen many times. This chain links TRBV20-1 with TRBJ2-1, with 7 positions matching TRBD2. The CDR3 is 15 amino acids. The junction had 3 bases not matched to a gene; V was cut back by 1 base and J by 0 bases. Germline lookup yields CDR1 DFQATT and CDR2 SNEGSKA (reference sequence). This chain's CDR3 is CSARVGGSSYNEQFF. The DNA for the CDR3 is TGCAGTGCTAGAGTGGGCGGGAGCTCCTACAATGAGCAGTTCTTC.

This clonotype has at least ten counts. The rearrangement joins TRBV20-1 to TRBJ1-5, with D unclear. Per germline, CDR1 DFQATT and CDR2 SNEGSKA (reference sequence). With 5 bases removed from V and 6 bases from J, the gap between germline ends came to 20 bases. This CDR3 spans 15 amino acids. The CDR3 DNA reads TGCAGTGCTTTAGGAGGCGGAAATGGCGGTCAGCCCCAGCATTTT. Translated, it gives CSALGGGNGGQPQHF.

This clonotype was seen ten or more times. This chain links TRBV4-1 with TRBJ2-7, with 11 bases identical to TRBD2. CDR3 length: 15 residues. Germline CDR1 reads MGHRA; CDR2 reads YSYEKL. Trimming took 3 bases from V and 4 from J; bases not matched to a gene: 5. CDR3 region: CASSHPTSGTYEQYF. CDR3 DNA sequence: TGCGCCAGCAGCCACCCGACTAGCGGGACATACGAGCAGTACTTC.

In this sample, this clonotype turned up many times. In DNA form, the CDR3 reads TGTGCCAGCAGTTACTCGAGGCAGGAGACAATCACCGGGGAGCTGTTTTTT. This translates into CASSYSRQETITGELFF. The V call is TRBV6-5, the J call TRBJ2-2; D is unresolved. Germline values: CDR1 MNHEY, CDR2 SVGAGI. V was shortened by 0 bases and J by 4 bases, with 15 bases between the two germline ends. The CDR3 runs 17 residues.